This entry is about one T cell receptor (beta chain). The CDR3 is 12 residues long. Per germline, CDR1 SEHNR and CDR2 FQNEAQ (reference sequence). Trimming took off 4 bases at V and 13 bases at J, with 13 bases between the two ends. The record originates from a study of blood T cell repertoires in COVID-19. Study context: The samples span acute and convalescent COVID-19 from the United States, Italy and Spain. Sample material is recorded as cDNA or gDNA derived from T cells, B-cell-depleted T cells, or PBMCs.

Authors' methods: Using reference gene primer amplification, nucleated cell counts were estimated. Here immunoSEQ multiplex PCR was the method, and the copy in TCRdb shows in-frame clones only, minus some. V and J calls plus clone size are reproduced from that table; the DNA served to infer D and trimming. There are about 160,000 clones in the sample; roughly 84% occur only once, and roughly 2.3% lies in the top ten. The clonotype was recovered from a man between 65 and 85 years old with acute or convalescent COVID-19. The chain carries TRBV7-9 and TRBJ2-2; maybe TRBD1 (5 bases). Sequenced sample: peripheral blood. DNA of the CDR3: TGTGCCAGCAGCTCGCCCAATGACAGGCTGTTTTTT. It specifies CASSSPNDRLFF.